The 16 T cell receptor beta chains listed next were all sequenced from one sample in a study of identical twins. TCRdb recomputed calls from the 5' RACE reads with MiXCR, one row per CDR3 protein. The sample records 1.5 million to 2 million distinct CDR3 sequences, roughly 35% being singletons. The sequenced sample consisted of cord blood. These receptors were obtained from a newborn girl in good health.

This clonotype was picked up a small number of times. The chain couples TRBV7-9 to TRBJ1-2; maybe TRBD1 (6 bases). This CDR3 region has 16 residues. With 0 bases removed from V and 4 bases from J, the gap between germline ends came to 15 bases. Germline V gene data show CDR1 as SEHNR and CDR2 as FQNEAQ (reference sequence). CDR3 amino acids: CASSLALTGGTYGYTF. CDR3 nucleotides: TGTGCCAGCAGCTTAGCCCTGACAGGAGGAACCTATGGCTACACCTTC.

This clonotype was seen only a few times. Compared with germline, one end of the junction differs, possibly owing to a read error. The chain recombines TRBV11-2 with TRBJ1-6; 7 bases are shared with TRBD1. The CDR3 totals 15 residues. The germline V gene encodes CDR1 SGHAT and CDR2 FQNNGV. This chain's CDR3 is CASSLEDRANSPLHF. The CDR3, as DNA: TGTGCCAGCAGCCTAGAAGACAGGGCTAATTCACCCCTCCACTTT.

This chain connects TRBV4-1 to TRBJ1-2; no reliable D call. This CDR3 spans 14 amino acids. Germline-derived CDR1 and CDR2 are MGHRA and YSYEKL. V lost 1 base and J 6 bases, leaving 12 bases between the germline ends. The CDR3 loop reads CASSQVGQKDGYTF. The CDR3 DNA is TGCGCCAGCAGCCAAGTGGGCCAGAAGGATGGCTACACCTTC.

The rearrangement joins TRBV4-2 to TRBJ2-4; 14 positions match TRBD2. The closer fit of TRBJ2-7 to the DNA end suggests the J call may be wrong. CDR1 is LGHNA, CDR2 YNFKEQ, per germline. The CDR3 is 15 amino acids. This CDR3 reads CASTEGTSGSLEQYF. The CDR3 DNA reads TGTGCCAGCACCGAAGGGACTAGCGGGAGTCTCGAGCAGTACTTC.

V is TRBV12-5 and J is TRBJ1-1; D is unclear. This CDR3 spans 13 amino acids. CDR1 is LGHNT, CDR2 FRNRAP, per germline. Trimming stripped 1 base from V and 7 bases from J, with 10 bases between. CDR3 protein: CASGLARSGEAFF. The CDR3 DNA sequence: TGTGCTAGTGGTTTGGCACGAAGCGGTGAAGCTTTCTTT.

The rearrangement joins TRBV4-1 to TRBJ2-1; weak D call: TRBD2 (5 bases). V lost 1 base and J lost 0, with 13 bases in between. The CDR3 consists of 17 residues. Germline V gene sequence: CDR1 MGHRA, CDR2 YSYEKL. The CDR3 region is CASSQGPWRSSYNEQFF. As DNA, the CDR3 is TGCGCCAGCAGCCAAGGGCCCTGGAGGTCCTCCTACAATGAGCAGTTCTTC.

CDR3 sequence (DNA): TGTGCCAGCCTAAAGACTAGCGGGTTCGGAGAGACCCAGTACTTC. It encodes CASLKTSGFGETQYF. The chain links TRBV2 to TRBJ2-5; TRBD2 agrees at 10 bases. This CDR3 is built from 15 residues. The junction had 10 bases not matched to a gene; V was cut back by 8 bases and J by 4 bases. Germline loops: CDR1 SNHLY, CDR2 FYNNEI.

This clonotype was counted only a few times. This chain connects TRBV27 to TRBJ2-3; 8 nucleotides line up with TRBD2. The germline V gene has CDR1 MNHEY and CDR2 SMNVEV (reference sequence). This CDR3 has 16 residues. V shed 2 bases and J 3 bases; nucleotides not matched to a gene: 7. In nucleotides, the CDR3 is TGTGCCAGCAGTTTAAGCGGGACTAGGGCTACAGATACGCAGTATTTT. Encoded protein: CASSLSGTRATDTQYF.

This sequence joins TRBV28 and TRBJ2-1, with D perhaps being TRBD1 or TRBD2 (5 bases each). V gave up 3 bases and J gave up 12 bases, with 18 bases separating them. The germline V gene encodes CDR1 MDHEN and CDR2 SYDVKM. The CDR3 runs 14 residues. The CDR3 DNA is TGTGCCAGCAGTTTCTCCGGGACCCCTAGTCGGCAGTTCTTC. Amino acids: CASSFSGTPSRQFF.

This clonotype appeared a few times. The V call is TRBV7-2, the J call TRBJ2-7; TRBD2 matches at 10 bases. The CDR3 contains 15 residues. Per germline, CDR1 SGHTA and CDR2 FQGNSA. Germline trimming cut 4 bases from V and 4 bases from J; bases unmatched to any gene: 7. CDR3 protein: CASSYSRTSGYEQYF. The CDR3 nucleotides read TGTGCCAGCAGCTATTCCAGGACTAGCGGATACGAGCAGTACTTC. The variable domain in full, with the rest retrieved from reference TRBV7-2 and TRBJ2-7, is GAGVSQSPSNKVTEKGKDVELRCDPISGHTALYWYRQSLGQGLEFLIYFQGNSAPDKSGLPSDRFSAERTGGSVSTLTIQRTQQEDSAVYLCASSYSRTSGYEQYFGPGTRLTVT.

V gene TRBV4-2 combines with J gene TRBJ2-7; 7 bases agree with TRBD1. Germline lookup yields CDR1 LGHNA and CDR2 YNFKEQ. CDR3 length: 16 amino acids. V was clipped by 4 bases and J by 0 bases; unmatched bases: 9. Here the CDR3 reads CASSRISRDSSYEQYF. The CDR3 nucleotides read TGTGCCAGCAGCCGCATCAGCCGGGACAGCTCCTACGAGCAGTACTTC.

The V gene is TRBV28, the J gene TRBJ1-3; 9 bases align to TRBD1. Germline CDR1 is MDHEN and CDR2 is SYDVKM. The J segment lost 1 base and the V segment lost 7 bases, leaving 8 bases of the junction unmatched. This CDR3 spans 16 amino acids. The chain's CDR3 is CASIPGTGPSGNTIYF. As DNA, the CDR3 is TGTGCCAGCATCCCCGGGACAGGGCCGTCTGGAAACACCATATATTTT.

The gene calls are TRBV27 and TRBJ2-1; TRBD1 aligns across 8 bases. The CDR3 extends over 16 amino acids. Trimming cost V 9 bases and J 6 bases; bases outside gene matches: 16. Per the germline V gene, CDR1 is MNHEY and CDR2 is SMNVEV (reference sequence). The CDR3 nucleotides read TGTGCCAGTGGTCCCACCGGACAGGGAAGGATCAATGAGCAGTTCTTC. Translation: CASGPTGQGRINEQFF.

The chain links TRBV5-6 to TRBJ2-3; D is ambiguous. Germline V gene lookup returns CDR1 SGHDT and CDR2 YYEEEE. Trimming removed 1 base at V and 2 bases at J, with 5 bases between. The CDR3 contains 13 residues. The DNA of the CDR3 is TGTGCCAGCAGCTTGCAGATCACAGATACGCAGTATTTT. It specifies CASSLQITDTQYF.

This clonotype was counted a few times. The CDR3 coding sequence is TGTGCCAGCAGCTCGACCCGGTCGGCCTATGGCTACACCTTC. This codes for CASSSTRSAYGYTF. V gene TRBV11-2 combines with J gene TRBJ1-2; D gene uncertain. V was shortened by 4 bases and J by 4 bases, with 13 bases between the two germline ends. CDR3 size: 14 residues. Per the germline V gene, CDR1 is SGHAT and CDR2 is FQNNGV.

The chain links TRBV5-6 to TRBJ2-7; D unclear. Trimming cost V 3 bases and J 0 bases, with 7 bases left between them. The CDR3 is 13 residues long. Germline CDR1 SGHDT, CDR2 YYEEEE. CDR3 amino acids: CASSSIASYEQYF. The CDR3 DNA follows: TGTGCCAGCAGCTCTATCGCCTCCTACGAGCAGTACTTC.